This T cell receptor beta chain was obtained from a study of cytomegalovirus exposure and HLA in healthy donors. Study results and limitations: Trimming of TCR beta V- and J-genes showed a link, identified in a later analysis, to a missense DCLRE1C variant. The study carried out a later analysis of TCR beta sequences. It associated some 18,000 of them with specific HLA alleles at a false discovery rate of 0.05. The study dropped some indistinguishable V segments, TRBV6-2 and TRBV6-3 among them. Most TCRs appeared rarely, but some public TCRs recurred in many donors.

V lost 8 bases to trimming and J lost 4 bases; unmatched junction nucleotides: 7. This CDR3 has 12 residues. Germline assignment: CDR1 SQVTM and CDR2 ANQGSEA. As regards this clone: What it recognizes is unknown.

Both 60 Vbeta primers and 13 Jbeta primers went into the PCR. Measured with immunoSEQ multiplex PCR; TCRdb has only the in-frame clones, and not every one. The sample holds over 150,000 clones; roughly 82% are singletons and the top ten take around 10%. This receptor was obtained from a man aged 45-60 years in good health and CMV-seropositive. The chain links TRBV29-1 to TRBJ1-2; 7 bases are shared with TRBD1. The sample taken for sequencing was PBMCs. The CDR3 protein is CSSGQDTYGYTF. The CDR3 DNA sequence: TGCAGCTCCGGACAGGATACCTATGGCTACACCTTC.